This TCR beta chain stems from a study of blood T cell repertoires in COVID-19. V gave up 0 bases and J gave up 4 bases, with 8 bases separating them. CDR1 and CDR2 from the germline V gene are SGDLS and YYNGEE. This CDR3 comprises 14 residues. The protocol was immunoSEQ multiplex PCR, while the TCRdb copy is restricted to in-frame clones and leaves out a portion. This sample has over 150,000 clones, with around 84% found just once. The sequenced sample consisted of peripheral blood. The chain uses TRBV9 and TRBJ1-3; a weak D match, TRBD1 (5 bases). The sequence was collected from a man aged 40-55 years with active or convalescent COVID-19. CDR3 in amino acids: CASSVEAGGNTIYF. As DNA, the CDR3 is TGTGCCAGCAGCGTAGAGGCAGGGGGAAACACCATATATTTT.